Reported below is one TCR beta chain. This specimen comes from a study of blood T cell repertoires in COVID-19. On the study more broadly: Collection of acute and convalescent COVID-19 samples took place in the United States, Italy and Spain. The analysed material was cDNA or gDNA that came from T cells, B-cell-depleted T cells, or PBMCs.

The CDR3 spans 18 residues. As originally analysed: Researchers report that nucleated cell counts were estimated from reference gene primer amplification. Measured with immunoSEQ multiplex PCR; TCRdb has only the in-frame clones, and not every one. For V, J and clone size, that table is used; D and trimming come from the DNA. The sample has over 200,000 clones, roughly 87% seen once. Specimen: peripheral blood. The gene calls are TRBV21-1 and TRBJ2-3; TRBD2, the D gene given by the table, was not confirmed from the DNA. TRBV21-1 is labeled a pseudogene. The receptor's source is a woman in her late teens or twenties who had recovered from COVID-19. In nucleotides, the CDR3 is TGTGCCAGCAACCAACTTAACTGGGCGGGAGAGGCGGCAGATACGCAGTATTTT. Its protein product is CASNQLNWAGEAADTQYF.